This T cell receptor beta chain was profiled in a study of cytomegalovirus exposure and HLA in healthy donors. Study as a whole: Within an early data release were about 85 million unique TCRs drawn from HLA-typed donors.

Overall study findings and caveats: Several of the most significant clusters appeared linked to common viral pathogens, based on a later analysis. It was confirmed in vitro that a few of the CMV-associated chains were specific for CMV antigens. A later analysis showed that HLA-associated TCR beta chains had undergone more clonal expansion than equally common others.

Primers for the PCR totalled 60 Vbeta and 13 Jbeta. TCRdb keeps only in-frame clones here, not all; method: immunoSEQ multiplex PCR. The repertoire has about 150,000 clones, 80% to 90% of them found once; the top ten carry approximately 2%. Points on this clone: Its cognate antigen is unknown.

V gave up 3 bases and J gave up 2 bases, with 7 bases separating them. The CDR3 extends over 13 amino acids. Germline values: CDR1 KGHSH, CDR2 LQKENI. The sequence was obtained from a woman younger than 35 in good health and CMV-seronegative. Input material: PBMCs. V is TRBV18 and J is TRBJ2-5, with D possibly being TRBD2 (5 bases). The DNA for the CDR3 is TGTGCCAGCTCACCCCCGGGACAAGAGACCCAGTACTTC. Its protein is CASSPPGQETQYF.